Listed below are T cell receptor beta chains from one sample, sequenced in a study of blood T cell repertoires in COVID-19. Sequencing used immunoSEQ multiplex PCR; TCRdb keeps in-frame clones, though not all of them. The table shows approximately 120,000 clones, with about 83% occurring only once. Material for sequencing was peripheral blood. The source is a human donor in a cohort sampled during active COVID-19. Both conserved end residues are part of each CDR3. A D gene is named only where the DNA matches it firmly. A clone size is listed for some rows: how often the clone was seen (once, few, many), or a class if it is expanded.

abundance: -; len: 12; d_gene: TRBD1; v_gene: TRBV5-1; j_gene: TRBJ2-1; CDR3aa: CASSFGQDEQFF; CDR3nt: TGCGCCAGCAGCTTCGGACAGGATGAGCAGTTCTTC
abundance: -; len: 13; d_gene: TRBD1; v_gene: TRBV19; j_gene: TRBJ2-7; CDR3aa: CASSSGTVYEQYF; CDR3nt: TGTGCCAGTAGTTCCGGGACAGTATACGAGCAGTACTTC
abundance: few; len: 15; d_gene: TRBD2; v_gene: TRBV28; j_gene: TRBJ2-2; CDR3aa: CASSLAGGASGELFF; CDR3nt: TGTGCCAGCAGTTTAGCGGGGGGCGCATCCGGGGAGCTGTTTTTT
abundance: many; len: 16; d_gene: -; v_gene: TRBV5-1; j_gene: TRBJ1-6; CDR3aa: CASRLWSSSYNSPLHF; CDR3nt: TGCGCCAGCCGCCTTTGGAGTAGCTCCTATAATTCACCCCTCCACTTT
abundance: few; len: 15; d_gene: -; v_gene: TRBV28; j_gene: TRBJ1-3; CDR3aa: CASSSSTGNRNTIYF; CDR3nt: TGTGCCAGCAGTTCGTCCACAGGGAATAGGAACACCATATATTTT
abundance: -; len: 12; d_gene: -; v_gene: TRBV30; j_gene: TRBJ1-4; CDR3aa: CAWSAEGGELFF; CDR3nt: TGTGCCTGGAGCGCTGAAGGGGGGGAACTGTTTTTT
abundance: -; len: 22; d_gene: -; v_gene: TRBV18; j_gene: TRBJ1-1; CDR3aa: CASSPPVAGRVGAVNTNTEAFF; CDR3nt: TGTGCCAGCTCACCACCGGTCGCAGGGCGCGTGGGTGCGGTAAACACGAACACTGAAGCTTTCTTT
abundance: -; len: 11; d_gene: -; v_gene: TRBV18; j_gene: TRBJ1-1; CDR3aa: CASSPLSEAFF; CDR3nt: TGTGCCAGCTCACCTCTATCTGAAGCTTTCTTT
abundance: -; len: 17; d_gene: TRBD1; v_gene: TRBV19; j_gene: TRBJ1-3; CDR3aa: CASSVTGNTIYRNTIYF; CDR3nt: TGTGCCAGTAGTGTGACAGGGAATACCATCTACCGAAACACCATATATTTT
abundance: -; len: 13; d_gene: TRBD1; v_gene: TRBV30; j_gene: TRBJ2-7; CDR3aa: CAWSDRGAYEQYF; CDR3nt: TGTGCCTGGAGTGACAGGGGGGCCTACGAGCAGTACTTC
abundance: -; len: 19; d_gene: TRBD2; v_gene: TRBV9; j_gene: TRBJ2-1; CDR3aa: CASSVWATSGGSWANEQFF; CDR3nt: TGTGCCAGCAGCGTATGGGCGACTAGCGGTGGCAGTTGGGCCAATGAGCAGTTCTTC
abundance: -; len: 15; d_gene: TRBD2; v_gene: TRBV10-1; j_gene: TRBJ2-1; CDR3aa: CASSAGTTQNNEQFF; CDR3nt: TGCGCCAGCAGTGCCGGGACTACTCAGAACAATGAGCAGTTCTTC
abundance: -; len: 13; d_gene: TRBD2; v_gene: TRBV10-1; j_gene: TRBJ2-3; CDR3aa: CASRLAGSDTQYF; CDR3nt: TGCGCCAGCAGACTAGCGGGGTCCGATACGCAGTATTTT
abundance: -; len: 15; d_gene: TRBD1; v_gene: TRBV28; j_gene: TRBJ1-5; CDR3aa: CASSPLDRAGQPQHF; CDR3nt: TGTGCCAGCAGCCCCCTGGACAGGGCTGGTCAGCCCCAGCATTTT
abundance: -; len: 17; d_gene: -; v_gene: TRBV7-9; j_gene: TRBJ2-1; CDR3aa: CASSLAGRRTSHNEQFF; CDR3nt: TGTGCCAGCAGCTTAGCCGGCCGGAGGACTTCACACAATGAGCAGTTCTTC
abundance: -; len: 17; d_gene: TRBD1; v_gene: TRBV7-2; j_gene: TRBJ2-6; CDR3aa: CASSSWQGASGANVLTF; CDR3nt: TGTGCCAGCAGCTCATGGCAGGGGGCCTCTGGGGCCAACGTCCTGACTTTC
abundance: -; len: 16; d_gene: TRBD1; v_gene: TRBV6-5; j_gene: TRBJ1-1; CDR3aa: CASSYSPGTGNTEAFF; CDR3nt: TGTGCCAGCAGTTACTCCCCCGGGACAGGTAACACTGAAGCTTTCTTT
abundance: -; len: 17; d_gene: TRBD2; v_gene: TRBV15; j_gene: TRBJ2-1; CDR3aa: CATSRDVVAGGYNEQFF; CDR3nt: TGTGCCACCAGCAGAGATGTAGTAGCGGGAGGCTACAATGAGCAGTTCTTC
abundance: once; len: 15; d_gene: TRBD2; v_gene: TRBV29-1; j_gene: TRBJ2-1; CDR3aa: CSVSVGASGYNEQFF; CDR3nt: TGCAGCGTTTCCGTAGGGGCTAGCGGCTACAATGAGCAGTTCTTC
abundance: -; len: 14; d_gene: TRBD1; v_gene: TRBV29-1; j_gene: TRBJ2-1; CDR3aa: CSVEGSTGASEQFF; CDR3nt: TGCAGCGTTGAGGGTTCGACAGGGGCGAGTGAGCAGTTCTTC
abundance: -; len: 16; d_gene: -; v_gene: TRBV30; j_gene: TRBJ2-1; CDR3aa: CAWSGGGGPVTAEQFF; CDR3nt: TGTGCCTGGAGCGGTGGCGGAGGGCCGGTAACCGCTGAGCAGTTCTTC
abundance: -; len: 13; d_gene: -; v_gene: TRBV19; j_gene: TRBJ2-7; CDR3aa: CATAVRDSYEQYF; CDR3nt: TGTGCCACGGCGGTACGGGACTCCTACGAGCAGTACTTC
abundance: -; len: 14; d_gene: -; v_gene: TRBV5-1; j_gene: TRBJ2-7; CDR3aa: CASSYDRPPYEQYF; CDR3nt: TGCGCCAGCAGCTATGACAGGCCTCCTTACGAGCAGTACTTC
abundance: -; len: 16; d_gene: TRBD2; v_gene: TRBV6-2/TRBV6-3; j_gene: TRBJ2-7; CDR3aa: CASSSPDSGSLYEQYF; CDR3nt: TGTGCCAGCAGCTCTCCTGATAGCGGGAGCCTCTACGAGCAGTACTTC
abundance: few; len: 13; d_gene: TRBD2; v_gene: TRBV4-1; j_gene: TRBJ2-7; CDR3aa: CASSQDRGGRAFF; CDR3nt: TGCGCCAGCAGCCAAGATCGGGGGGGCCGGGCCTTCTTC